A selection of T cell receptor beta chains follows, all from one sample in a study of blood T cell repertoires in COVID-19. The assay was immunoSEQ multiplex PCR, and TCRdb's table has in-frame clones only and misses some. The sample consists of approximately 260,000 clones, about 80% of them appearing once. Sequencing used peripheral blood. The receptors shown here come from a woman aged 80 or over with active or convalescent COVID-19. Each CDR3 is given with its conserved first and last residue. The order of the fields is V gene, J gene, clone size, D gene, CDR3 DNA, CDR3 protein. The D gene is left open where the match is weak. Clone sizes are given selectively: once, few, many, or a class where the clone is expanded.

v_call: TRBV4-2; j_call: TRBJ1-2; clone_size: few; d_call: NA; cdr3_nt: TGTGCCAGCAGCCTCGAAGACAGGCAGGGCTACACCTTC; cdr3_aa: CASSLEDRQGYTF
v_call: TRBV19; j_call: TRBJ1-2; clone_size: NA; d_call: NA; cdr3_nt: TGTGCAACGGACGGGGAAGGCTACACCTTC; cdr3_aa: CATDGEGYTF
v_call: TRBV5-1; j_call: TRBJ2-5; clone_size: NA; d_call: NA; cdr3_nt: TGCGCCAGCAGCTTGATGTTAGCCCAAGAGACCCAGTACTTC; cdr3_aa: CASSLMLAQETQYF
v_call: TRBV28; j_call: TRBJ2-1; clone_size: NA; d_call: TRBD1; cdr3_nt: TGTGCCAGCAGTCTACGTTTCGGGACAGAGAGCAACAATGAGCAGTTCTTC; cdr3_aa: CASSLRFGTESNNEQFF
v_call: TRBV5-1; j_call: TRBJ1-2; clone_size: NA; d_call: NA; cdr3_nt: TGCGCCAGCAGCTTGGCCGGGGAGGGCCACACCTTC; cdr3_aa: CASSLAGEGHTF
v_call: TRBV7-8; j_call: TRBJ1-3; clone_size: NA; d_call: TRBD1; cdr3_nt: TGTGCCAGCAGCTTAGATAGGGGGCCGGCTTCAGGAAACACCATATATTTT; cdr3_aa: CASSLDRGPASGNTIYF
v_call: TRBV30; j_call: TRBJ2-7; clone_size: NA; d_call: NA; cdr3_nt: TGTGCCTGGAGTGTAGCCGGGACACTAGGGTACGAGCAGTACTTC; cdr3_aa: CAWSVAGTLGYEQYF
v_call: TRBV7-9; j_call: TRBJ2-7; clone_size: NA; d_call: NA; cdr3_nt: TGTGCCAGCAGCTTAGATGAGGTATCCTACGAGCAGTACTTC; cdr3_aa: CASSLDEVSYEQYF
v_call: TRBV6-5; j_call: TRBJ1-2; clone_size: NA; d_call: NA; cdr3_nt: TGTGCCAGCACCGAGGGAGGCCTACGCTATGGCTACACCTTC; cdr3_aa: CASTEGGLRYGYTF
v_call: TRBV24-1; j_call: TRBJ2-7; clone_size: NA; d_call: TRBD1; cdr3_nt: TGTGCCACCAGTGACGCAGGGGGCCCCGCGAGTGAGCAGTACTTC; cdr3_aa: CATSDAGGPASEQYF
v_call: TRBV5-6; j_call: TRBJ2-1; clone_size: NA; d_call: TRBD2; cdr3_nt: TGTGCCAGCAGCCTACGGGCTAGCGGGTACTACAATGAGCAGTTCTTC; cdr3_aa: CASSLRASGYYNEQFF
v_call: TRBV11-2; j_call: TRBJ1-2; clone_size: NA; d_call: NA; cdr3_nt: TGTGCCAGCAGCTTAACGGCGGGGGGTTCGGGCTACACCTTC; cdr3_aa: CASSLTAGGSGYTF
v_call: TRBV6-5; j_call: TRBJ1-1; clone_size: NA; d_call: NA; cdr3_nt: TGTGCCAGCAGTTACGGAGCAGGGCTGAACACTGAAGCTTTCTTT; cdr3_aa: CASSYGAGLNTEAFF
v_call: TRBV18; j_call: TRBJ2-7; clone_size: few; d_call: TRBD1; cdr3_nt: TGTGCCAGCTCACGGGACAGCTATTCCTACGAGCAGTACTTC; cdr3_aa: CASSRDSYSYEQYF
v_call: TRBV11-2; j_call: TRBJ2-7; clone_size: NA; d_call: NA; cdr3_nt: TGTGCCAGCAGTTCAGGGTTCAACGAGCAGTACTTC; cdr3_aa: CASSSGFNEQYF
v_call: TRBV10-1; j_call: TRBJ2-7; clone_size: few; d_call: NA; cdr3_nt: TGCGCCAGCAGTGAGTCATCTAGCAACCACGAGCAGTACTTC; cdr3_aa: CASSESSSNHEQYF
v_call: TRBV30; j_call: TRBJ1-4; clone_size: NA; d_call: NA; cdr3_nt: TGTGCCTGGAGGACCCTCCGGGGGAGGGCCTATGAAAAACTGTTTTTT; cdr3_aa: CAWRTLRGRAYEKLFF
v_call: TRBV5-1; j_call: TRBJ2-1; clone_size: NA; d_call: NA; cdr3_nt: TGCGCCAGCAGCTTGCAGACTAGCAATGAGCAGTTCTTC; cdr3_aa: CASSLQTSNEQFF
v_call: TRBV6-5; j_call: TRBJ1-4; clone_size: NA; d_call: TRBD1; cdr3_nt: TGTGCCAGCAGTTTGGACAGGGGGACGGGGGAAAAACTGTTTTTT; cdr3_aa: CASSLDRGTGEKLFF
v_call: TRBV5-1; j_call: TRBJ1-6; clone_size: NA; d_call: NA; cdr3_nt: TGCGCCAGCAGCTTGGGACGGATAACAGATTCACCCCTCCACTTT; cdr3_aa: CASSLGRITDSPLHF
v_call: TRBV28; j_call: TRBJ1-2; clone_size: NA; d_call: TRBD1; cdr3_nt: TGTGCCAGCAGTAGGAGTAGGACAGGGGTCTTACTTGGCTACACCTTC; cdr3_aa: CASSRSRTGVLLGYTF
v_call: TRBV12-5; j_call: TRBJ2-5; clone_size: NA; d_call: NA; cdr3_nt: TGTGCTAGTGGCCCTGACCGAGGAGAGACCCAGTACTTC; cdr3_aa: CASGPDRGETQYF
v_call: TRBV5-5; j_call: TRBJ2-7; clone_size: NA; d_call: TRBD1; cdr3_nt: TGTGCCAGCAGCAAGGACAGGGGAGGGCAAGAGCAGTACTTC; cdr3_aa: CASSKDRGGQEQYF
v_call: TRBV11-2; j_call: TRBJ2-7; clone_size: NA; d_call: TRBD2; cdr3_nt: TGTGCCAGCAGCTCCGGGACTAGCGGGAGTTGGTACGAGCAGTACTTC; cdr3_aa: CASSSGTSGSWYEQYF
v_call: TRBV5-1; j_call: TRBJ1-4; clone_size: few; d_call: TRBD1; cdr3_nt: TGCGCCAGCAGTCAGGGGACAGATTATGAAAAACTGTTTTTT; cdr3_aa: CASSQGTDYEKLFF
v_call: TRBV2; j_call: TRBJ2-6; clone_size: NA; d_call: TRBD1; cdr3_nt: TGTGCCAGCAGTGAACAGGGGGCAAGCTCTGGGGCCAACGTCCTGACTTTC; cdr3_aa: CASSEQGASSGANVLTF
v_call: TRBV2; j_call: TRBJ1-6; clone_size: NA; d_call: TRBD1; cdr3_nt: TGTGCCAGCAGTCCGGGGGGACAGGGAGGCTCACCCCTCCACTTT; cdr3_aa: CASSPGGQGGSPLHF
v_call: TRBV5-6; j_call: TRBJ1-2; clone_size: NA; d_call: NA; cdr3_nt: TGTGCCAGCAGCTTGACAGGCCGAACCAACTATGGCTACACCTTC; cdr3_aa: CASSLTGRTNYGYTF
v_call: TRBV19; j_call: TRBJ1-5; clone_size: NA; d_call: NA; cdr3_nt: TGTGCCAGTAGTATTTGGGCAGGGGATCAGCCCCAGCATTTT; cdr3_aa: CASSIWAGDQPQHF
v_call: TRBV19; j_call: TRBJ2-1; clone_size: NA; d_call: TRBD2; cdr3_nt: TGTGCCAATAGTATCAATCCTAGCGGCAGCTCCTACAATGAGCAGTTCTTC; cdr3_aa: CANSINPSGSSYNEQFF
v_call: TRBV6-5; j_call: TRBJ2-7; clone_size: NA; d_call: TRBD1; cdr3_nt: TGTGCCAGCAGGCCGGGGACAGATTACTTCTACGAGCAGTACTTC; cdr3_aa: CASRPGTDYFYEQYF
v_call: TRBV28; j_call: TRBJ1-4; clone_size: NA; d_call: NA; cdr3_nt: TGTGCCAGCGCATCGACAGGCACGGGTAATGAAAAACTGTTTTTT; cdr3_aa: CASASTGTGNEKLFF
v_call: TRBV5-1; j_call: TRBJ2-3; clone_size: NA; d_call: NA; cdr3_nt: TGCGCCAGCAGCTTGGTTACAGACACAGATACGCAGTATTTT; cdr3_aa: CASSLVTDTDTQYF
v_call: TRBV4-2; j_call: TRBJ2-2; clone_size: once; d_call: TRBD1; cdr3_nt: TGTGCCAGCAGGTACGATCAGGGGGACACCGGGGAGCTGTTTTTT; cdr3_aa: CASRYDQGDTGELFF
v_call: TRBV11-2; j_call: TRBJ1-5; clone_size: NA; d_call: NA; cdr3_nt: TGTGCCAGCAGCCTTAAGGGGGGGAGTCAGCCCCAGCATTTT; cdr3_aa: CASSLKGGSQPQHF
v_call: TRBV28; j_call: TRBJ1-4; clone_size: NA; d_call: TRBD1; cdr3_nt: TGTGCCAGCAAGAGCCGGACAGGGGATGAAAAACTGTTTTTT; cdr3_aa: CASKSRTGDEKLFF
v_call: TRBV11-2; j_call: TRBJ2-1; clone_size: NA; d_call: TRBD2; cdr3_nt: TGTGCCAGCAGCCCGAGGCGCCTAGCGGGAGGTAACAATGAGCAGTTCTTC; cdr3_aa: CASSPRRLAGGNNEQFF
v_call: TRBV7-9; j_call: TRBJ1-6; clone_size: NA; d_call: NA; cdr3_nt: TGTGCCAGCAGCTTAGGAAGTGCGGGGACGGATTCACCCCTCCACTTT; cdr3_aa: CASSLGSAGTDSPLHF
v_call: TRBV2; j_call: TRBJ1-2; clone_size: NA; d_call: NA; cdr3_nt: TGTGCCAGCGTCATAGGGGGGGCGCGTGGCTACACCTTC; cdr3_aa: CASVIGGARGYTF
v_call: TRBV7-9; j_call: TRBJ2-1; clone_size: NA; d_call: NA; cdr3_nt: TGTGCCAGCAGACAAGGACAGCCCTTTTATGAGCAGTTCTTC; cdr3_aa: CASRQGQPFYEQFF
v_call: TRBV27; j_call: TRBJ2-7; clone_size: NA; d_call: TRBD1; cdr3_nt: TGTGCCAGCAGCTCCGGCGACAGGGTCCACGAGCAGTACTTC; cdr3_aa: CASSSGDRVHEQYF
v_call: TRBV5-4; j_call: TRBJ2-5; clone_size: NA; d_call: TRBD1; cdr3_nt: TGTGCCAGCAGACAACAGGGGGAAGAGACCCAGTACTTC; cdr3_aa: CASRQQGEETQYF
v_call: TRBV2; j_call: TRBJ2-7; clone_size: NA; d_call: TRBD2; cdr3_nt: TGTGCCAGCAGTGACAGTGGGGGGGCCTACGAGCAGTACTTC; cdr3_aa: CASSDSGGAYEQYF
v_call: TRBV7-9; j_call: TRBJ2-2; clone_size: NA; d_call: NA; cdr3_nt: TGTGCCAGCAGCTTAGGATCAGGGGATACCGGGGAGCTGTTTTTT; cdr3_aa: CASSLGSGDTGELFF
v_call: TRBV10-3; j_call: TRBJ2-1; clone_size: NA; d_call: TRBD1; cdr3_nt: TGTGCCATCAGTGAGGACAGGGATTTGAATGAGCAGTTCTTC; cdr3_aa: CAISEDRDLNEQFF
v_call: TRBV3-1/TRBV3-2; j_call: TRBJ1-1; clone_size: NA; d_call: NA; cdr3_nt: TGTGCCAGCAGCCAAGATTTTGGGGGGGTATCTGAAGCTTTCTTT; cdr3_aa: CASSQDFGGVSEAFF
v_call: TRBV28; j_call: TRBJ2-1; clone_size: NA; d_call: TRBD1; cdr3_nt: TGTGCCAGCAGTTCTCCTGACAGGGATAAGCAGTTCTTC; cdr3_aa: CASSSPDRDKQFF
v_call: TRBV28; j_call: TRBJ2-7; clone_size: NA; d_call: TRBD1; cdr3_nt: TGTGCCAGCAGTCCCGGACAGGGTACCCACGAGCAGTACTTC; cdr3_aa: CASSPGQGTHEQYF
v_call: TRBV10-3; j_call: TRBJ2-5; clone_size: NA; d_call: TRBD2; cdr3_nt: TGTGCCATCAGGGAAGGGACTAGCCAAGAGACCCAGTACTTC; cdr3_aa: CAIREGTSQETQYF
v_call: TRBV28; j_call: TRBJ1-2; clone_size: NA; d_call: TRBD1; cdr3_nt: TGTGCCAGCAGTTTTCCCCAGGGGGGAGTCGATTACACCTTC; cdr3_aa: CASSFPQGGVDYTF
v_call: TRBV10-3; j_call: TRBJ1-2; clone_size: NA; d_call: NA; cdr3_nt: TGTGCCATCAGCGAAGGGACTGGCTATGGCTACACCTTC; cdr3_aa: CAISEGTGYGYTF
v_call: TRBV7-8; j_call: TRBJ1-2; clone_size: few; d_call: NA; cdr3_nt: TGTGCCAGCAGCTTTGGAACACAGGGTTATGGCTACACCTTC; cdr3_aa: CASSFGTQGYGYTF